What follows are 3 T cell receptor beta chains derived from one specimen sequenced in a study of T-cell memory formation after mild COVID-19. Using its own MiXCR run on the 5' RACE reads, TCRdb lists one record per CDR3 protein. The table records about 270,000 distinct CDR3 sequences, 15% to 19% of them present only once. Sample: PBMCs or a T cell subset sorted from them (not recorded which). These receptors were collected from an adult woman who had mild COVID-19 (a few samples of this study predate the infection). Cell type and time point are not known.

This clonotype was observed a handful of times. The CDR3 region is CASSLKHVNTEAFF. The DNA for the CDR3 is TGTGCCAGCAGCTTGAAGCACGTTAACACTGAAGCTTTCTTT. The chain joins TRBV5-6 to TRBJ1-1; D is unclear. Germline assignment: CDR1 SGHDT and CDR2 YYEEEE. The CDR3 contains 14 residues. V lost 1 base and J lost 2, with 9 bases in between.

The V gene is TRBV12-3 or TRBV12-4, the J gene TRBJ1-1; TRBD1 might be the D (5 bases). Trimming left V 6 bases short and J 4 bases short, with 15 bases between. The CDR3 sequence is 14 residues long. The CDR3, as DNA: TGTGCCAGCAGGTGGGTTGGGGGGGGCACTGAAGCTTTCTTT. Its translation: CASRWVGGGTEAFF.

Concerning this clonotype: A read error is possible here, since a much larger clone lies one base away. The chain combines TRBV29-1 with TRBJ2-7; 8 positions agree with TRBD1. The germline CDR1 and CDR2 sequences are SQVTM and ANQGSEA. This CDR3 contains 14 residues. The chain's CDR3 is CSVGIGQGGDEQHF. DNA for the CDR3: TGCAGCGTTGGAATAGGACAGGGTGGGGACGAGCAGCACTTC.